This TCR beta chain was observed in a study of blood T cell repertoires in COVID-19. Study background: The United States, Italy and Spain were the sources of the acute and convalescent COVID-19 samples. T cells, B-cell-depleted T cells, or PBMCs supplied cDNA or gDNA.

Authors' processing steps: How many nucleated cells were present was estimated from reference gene primer amplification. Only in-frame clones appear in the TCRdb table, and some are missing; sequencing was by immunoSEQ multiplex PCR. V and J calls and clone size follow that table, whereas D and trimming were derived from the DNA. The sample records about 110,000 clones, roughly 86% being singletons. V shed 5 bases and J 7 bases; nucleotides not matched to a gene: 10. The germline V gene has CDR1 WSHSY and CDR2 SAAADI. The CDR3 is 15 amino acids. This TCR was recovered from a man aged 35-49 years with acute or convalescent COVID-19. V and J are TRBV10-2 and TRBJ2-1, with 8 bases fitting TRBD2. Sequencing input: peripheral blood. The CDR3 protein is CASSSLAGPRNEQFF. For the CDR3, the DNA is TGCGCCAGCAGTTCTTTAGCGGGACCGAGGAATGAGCAGTTCTTC.